The sequence of this T cell receptor (beta chain) was determined in a study of blood T cell repertoires in COVID-19. Study information: COVID-19 samples collected from the United States, Italy and Spain covered acute and convalescent phases. PBMCs, B-cell-depleted T cells, or T cells provided the cDNA or gDNA that made up the material.

Authors' analysis steps: By means of reference gene primer amplification, nucleated cell counts were estimated. Sequencing used immunoSEQ multiplex PCR; TCRdb keeps in-frame clones, though not all of them. That table is the source of V, J and clone size, and D and trimming were worked out from the DNA. The data show 110,000 or so clones, with 85% seen just once and around an eighth held by the top ten. CDR1 and CDR2 from the germline V gene are MNHEY and SVGAGI. The V segment lost 2 bases and the J segment 12 bases; nucleotides outside the gene matches: 2. The CDR3 covers 12 residues. This clonotype was obtained from a human donor in a cohort sampled during active COVID-19. V gene TRBV6-5 combines with J gene TRBJ2-2, with 8 bases that match TRBD2. The sequencing input was peripheral blood. CDR3 amino acids: CASSYGGGKLFF. Here the CDR3 DNA reads TGTGCCAGCAGTTACGGCGGGGGGAAGCTGTTTTTT.